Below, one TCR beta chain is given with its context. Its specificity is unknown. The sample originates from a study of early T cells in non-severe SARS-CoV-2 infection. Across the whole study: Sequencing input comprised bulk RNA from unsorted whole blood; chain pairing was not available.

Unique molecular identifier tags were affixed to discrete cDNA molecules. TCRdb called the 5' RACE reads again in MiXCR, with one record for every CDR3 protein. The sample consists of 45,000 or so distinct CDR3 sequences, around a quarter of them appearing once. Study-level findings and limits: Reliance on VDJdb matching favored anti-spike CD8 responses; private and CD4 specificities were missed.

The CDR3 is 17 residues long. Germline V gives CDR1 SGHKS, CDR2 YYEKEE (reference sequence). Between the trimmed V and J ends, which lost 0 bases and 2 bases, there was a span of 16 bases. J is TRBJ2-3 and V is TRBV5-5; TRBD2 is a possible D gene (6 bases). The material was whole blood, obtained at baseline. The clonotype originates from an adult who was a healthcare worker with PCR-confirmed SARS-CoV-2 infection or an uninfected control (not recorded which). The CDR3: CASSLAGVAAITDTQYF. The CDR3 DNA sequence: TGTGCCAGCAGCTTGGCCGGGGTAGCGGCGATCACAGATACGCAGTATTTT.